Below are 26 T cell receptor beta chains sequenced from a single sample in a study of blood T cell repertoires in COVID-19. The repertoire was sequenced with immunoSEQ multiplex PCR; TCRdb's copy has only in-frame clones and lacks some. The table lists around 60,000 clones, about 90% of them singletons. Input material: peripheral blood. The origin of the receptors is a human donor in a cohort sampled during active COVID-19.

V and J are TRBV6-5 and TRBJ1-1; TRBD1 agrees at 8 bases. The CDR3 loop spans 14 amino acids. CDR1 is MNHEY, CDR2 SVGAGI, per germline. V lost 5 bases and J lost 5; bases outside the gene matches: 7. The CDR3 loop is CASSRQGLRTEAFF. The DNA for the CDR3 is TGTGCCAGCAGTCGACAGGGGCTAAGAACTGAAGCTTTCTTT.

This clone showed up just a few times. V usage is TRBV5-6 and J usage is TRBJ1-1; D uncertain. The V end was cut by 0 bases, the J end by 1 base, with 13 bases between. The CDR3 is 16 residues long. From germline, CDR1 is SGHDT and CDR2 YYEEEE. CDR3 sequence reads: CASSLVGSRGNTEAFF. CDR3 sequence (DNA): TGTGCCAGCAGCTTGGTGGGGTCTCGGGGGAACACTGAAGCTTTCTTT.

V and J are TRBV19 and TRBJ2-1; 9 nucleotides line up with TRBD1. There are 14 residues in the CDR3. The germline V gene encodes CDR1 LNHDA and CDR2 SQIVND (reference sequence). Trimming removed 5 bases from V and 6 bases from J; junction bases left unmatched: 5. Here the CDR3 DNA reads TGTGCCAGTAGTCGGGACAGGGCTATCAATGAGCAGTTCTTC. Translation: CASSRDRAINEQFF.

As DNA, the CDR3 is TGTGCCAGCAGTCCCGGGACAGGATATGGCTACACCTTC. Its translation: CASSPGTGYGYTF. V is TRBV6-4 and J is TRBJ1-2; 8 positions match TRBD1. The CDR3 loop spans 13 amino acids. Germline CDR1 MRHNA, CDR2 SNTAGT. J gave up 5 bases and V 5 bases, and 4 bases lay outside the gene matches.

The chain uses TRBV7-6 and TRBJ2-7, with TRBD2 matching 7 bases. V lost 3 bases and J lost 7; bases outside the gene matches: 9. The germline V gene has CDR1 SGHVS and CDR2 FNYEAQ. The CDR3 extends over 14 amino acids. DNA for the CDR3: TGTGCCAGCAGCTTTAATGGCGGGAGAGATGAGCAGTACTTC. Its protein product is CASSFNGGRDEQYF.

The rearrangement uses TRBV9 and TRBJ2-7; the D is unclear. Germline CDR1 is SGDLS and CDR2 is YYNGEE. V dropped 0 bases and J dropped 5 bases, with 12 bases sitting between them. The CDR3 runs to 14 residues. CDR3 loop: CASSVDHVRDEQYF. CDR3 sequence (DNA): TGTGCCAGCAGCGTAGACCACGTCCGGGACGAGCAGTACTTC.

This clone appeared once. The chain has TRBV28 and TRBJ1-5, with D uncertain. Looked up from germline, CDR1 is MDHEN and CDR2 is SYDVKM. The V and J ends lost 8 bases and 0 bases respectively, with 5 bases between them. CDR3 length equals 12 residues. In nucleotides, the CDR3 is TGTGCCAGCCGAGATAGCAATCAGCCCCAGCATTTT. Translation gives CASRDSNQPQHF.

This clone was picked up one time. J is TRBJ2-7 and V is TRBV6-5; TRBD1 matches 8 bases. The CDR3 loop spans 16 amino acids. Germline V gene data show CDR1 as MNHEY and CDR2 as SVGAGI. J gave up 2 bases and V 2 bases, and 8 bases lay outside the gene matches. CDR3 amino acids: CASSYVDRGGPYEQYF. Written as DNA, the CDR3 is TGTGCCAGCAGTTACGTAGACAGGGGAGGCCCCTACGAGCAGTACTTC.

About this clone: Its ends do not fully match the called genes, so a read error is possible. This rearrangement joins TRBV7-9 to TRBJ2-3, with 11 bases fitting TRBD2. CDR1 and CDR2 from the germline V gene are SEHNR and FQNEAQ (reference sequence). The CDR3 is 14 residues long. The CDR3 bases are TGTGCCAGCAGCCTAGCGGGAGGAACAGATACGCAGTATTTT. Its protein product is CASSLAGGTDTQYF. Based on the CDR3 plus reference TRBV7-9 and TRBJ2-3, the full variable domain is DTGVSQNPRHKITKRGQNVTFRCDPISEHNRLYWYRQTLGQGPEFLTYFQNEAQLEKSRLLSDRFSAERPKGSFSTLEIQRTEQGDSAMYLCASSLAGGTDTQYFGPGTRLTVL.

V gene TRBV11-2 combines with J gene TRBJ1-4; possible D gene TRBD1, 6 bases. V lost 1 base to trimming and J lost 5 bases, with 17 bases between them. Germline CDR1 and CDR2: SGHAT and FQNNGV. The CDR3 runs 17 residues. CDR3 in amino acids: CASSLGGQGASNEKLFF. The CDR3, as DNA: TGTGCCAGCAGCTTAGGGGGACAAGGAGCGTCGAATGAAAAACTGTTTTTT. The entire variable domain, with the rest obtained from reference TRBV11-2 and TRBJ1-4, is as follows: EAGVAQSPRYKIIEKRQSVAFWCNPISGHATLYWYQQILGQGPKLLIQFQNNGVVDDSQLPKDRFSAERLKGVDSTLKIQPAKLEDSAVYLCASSLGGQGASNEKLFFGSGTQLSVL.

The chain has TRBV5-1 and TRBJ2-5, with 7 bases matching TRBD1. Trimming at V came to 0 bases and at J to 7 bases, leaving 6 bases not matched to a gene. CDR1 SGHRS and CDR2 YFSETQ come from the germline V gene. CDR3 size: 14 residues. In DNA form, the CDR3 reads TGCGCCAGCAGCTTGGCGCAGGGGGACGGGACCCAGTACTTC. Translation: CASSLAQGDGTQYF.

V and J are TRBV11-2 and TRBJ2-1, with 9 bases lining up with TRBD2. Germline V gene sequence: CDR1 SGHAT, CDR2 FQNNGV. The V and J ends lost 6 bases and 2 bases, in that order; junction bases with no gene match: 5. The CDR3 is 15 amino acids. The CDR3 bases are TGTGCCAGCAGGTACCGACTAGCGGCCTACAATGAGCAGTTCTTC. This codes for CASRYRLAAYNEQFF.

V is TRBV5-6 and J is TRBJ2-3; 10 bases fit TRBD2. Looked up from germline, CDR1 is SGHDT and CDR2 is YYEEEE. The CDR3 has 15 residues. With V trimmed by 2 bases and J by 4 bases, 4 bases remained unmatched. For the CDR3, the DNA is TGTGCCAGCAGCTTACTAGCGGGGAGAGCAGATACGCAGTATTTT. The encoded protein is CASSLLAGRADTQYF. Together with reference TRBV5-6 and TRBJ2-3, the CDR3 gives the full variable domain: DAGVTQSPTHLIKTRGQQVTLRCSPKSGHDTVSWYQQALGQGPQFIFQYYEEEERQRGNFPDRFSGHQFPNYSSELNVNALLLGDSALYLCASSLLAGRADTQYFGPGTRLTVL.

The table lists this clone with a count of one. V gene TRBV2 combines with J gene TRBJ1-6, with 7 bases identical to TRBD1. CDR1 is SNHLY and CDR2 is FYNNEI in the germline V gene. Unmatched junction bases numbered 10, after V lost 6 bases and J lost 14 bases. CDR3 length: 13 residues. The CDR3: CASRQGPQATLHF. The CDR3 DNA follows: TGTGCCAGCAGACAGGGGCCACAGGCCACCCTCCACTTT.

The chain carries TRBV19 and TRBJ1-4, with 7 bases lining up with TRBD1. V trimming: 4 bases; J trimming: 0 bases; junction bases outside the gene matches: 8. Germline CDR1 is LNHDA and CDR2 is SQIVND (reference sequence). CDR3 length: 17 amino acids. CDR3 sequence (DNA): TGTGCCAGTAGTACCTTGGACAGGCTTGCAACTAATGAAAAACTGTTTTTT. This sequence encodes CASSTLDRLATNEKLFF.

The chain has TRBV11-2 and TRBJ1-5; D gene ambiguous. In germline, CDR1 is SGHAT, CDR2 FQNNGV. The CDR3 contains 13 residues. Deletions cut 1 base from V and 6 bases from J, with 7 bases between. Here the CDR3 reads CASSLVRGQPQHF. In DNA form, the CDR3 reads TGTGCCAGCAGCTTAGTGCGGGGTCAGCCCCAGCATTTT.

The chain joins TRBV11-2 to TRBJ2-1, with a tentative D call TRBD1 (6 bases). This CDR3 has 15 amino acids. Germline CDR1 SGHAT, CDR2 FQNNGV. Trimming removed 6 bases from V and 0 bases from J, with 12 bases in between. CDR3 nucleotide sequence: TGTGCCAGCAGTAGGGGGACGAGCTCCTACAATGAGCAGTTCTTC. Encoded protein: CASSRGTSSYNEQFF.

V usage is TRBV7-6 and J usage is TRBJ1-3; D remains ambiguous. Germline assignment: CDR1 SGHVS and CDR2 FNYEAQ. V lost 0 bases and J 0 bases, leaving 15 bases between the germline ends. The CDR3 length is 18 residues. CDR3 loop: CASSLASPRVYSGNTIYF. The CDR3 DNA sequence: TGTGCCAGCAGCTTAGCTTCTCCGAGGGTTTACTCTGGAAACACCATATATTTT.

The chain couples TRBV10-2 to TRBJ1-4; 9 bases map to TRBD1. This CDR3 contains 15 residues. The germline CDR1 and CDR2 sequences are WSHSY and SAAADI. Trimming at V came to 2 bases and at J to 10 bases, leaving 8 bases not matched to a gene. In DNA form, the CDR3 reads TGCGCCAGCAGTGAGCCGGGACAGGGAATGAGAAAACTGTTTTTT. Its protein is CASSEPGQGMRKLFF.

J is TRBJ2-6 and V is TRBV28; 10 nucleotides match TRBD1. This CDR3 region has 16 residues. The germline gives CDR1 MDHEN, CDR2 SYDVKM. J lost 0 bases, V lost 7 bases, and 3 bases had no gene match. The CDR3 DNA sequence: TGTGCCAGCAAGGGACAGGGGACCTCTGGGGCCAACGTCCTGACTTTC. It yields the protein CASKGQGTSGANVLTF.

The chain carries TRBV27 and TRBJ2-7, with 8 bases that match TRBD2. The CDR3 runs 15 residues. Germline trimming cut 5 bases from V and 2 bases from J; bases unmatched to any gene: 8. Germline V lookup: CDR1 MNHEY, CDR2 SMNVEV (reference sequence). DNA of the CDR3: TGTGCCAGCAGTCAATCCGGGACTAGAACCTACGAGCAGTACTTC. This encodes CASSQSGTRTYEQYF.

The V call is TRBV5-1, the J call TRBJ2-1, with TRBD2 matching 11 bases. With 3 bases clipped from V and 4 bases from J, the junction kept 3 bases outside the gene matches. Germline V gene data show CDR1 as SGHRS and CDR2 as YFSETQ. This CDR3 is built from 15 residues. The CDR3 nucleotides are TGCGCCAGCAGCTCCGGGACTAGCGGATACAATGAGCAGTTCTTC. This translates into CASSSGTSGYNEQFF.

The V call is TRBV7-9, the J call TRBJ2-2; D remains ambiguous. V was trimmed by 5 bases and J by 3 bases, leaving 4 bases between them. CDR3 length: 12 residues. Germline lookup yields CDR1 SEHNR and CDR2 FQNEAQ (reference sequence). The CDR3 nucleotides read TGTGCCAGCAGCCACTACACCGGGGAGCTGTTTTTT. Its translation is CASSHYTGELFF.

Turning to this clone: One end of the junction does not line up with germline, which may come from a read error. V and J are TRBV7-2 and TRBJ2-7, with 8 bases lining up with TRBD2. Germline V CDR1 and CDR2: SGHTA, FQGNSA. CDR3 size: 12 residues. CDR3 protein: CASSFTGGLSLF. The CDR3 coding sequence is TGTGCCAGCAGCTTTACGGGAGGGCTTTCTCTCTTC.

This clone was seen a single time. CDR3 sequence reads: CASSLSGTGSGNTIYF. The CDR3 DNA reads as TGTGCCAGCAGTTTATCGGGGACAGGGTCTGGAAACACCATATATTTT. J is TRBJ1-3 and V is TRBV27; 9 bases align to TRBD1. The CDR3 covers 16 residues. Germline V gene lookup returns CDR1 MNHEY and CDR2 SMNVEV (reference sequence). V lost 0 bases and J lost 1; bases outside the gene matches: 1.

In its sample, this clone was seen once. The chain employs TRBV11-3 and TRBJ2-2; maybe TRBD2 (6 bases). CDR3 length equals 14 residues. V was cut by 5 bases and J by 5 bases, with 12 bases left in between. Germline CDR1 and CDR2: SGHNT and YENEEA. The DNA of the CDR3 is TGTGCCAGCAGCGTAGCGGTGAGGACCGGGGAGCTGTTTTTT. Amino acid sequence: CASSVAVRTGELFF.